The present T cell receptor beta chain was sequenced within a study of T cell responses to AZD1222 COVID-19 vaccine. TCRdb's copy holds only in-frame clones and misses some; the assay was immunoSEQ multiplex PCR. The data contain some 150,000 clones, around nine tenths of them singletons. V was shortened by 5 bases and J by 3 bases, with 11 bases between the two germline ends. Germline V gives CDR1 SQVTM, CDR2 ANQGSEA. The CDR3 extends over 12 amino acids. On this clone itself: Other nucleotide sequences from this sample produce the same CDR3.

Specimen: peripheral blood, collected on day 0 of AZD1222 vaccination. The source of this sequence is an adult in good health. The gene calls are TRBV29-1 and TRBJ2-7, with D perhaps given as TRBD1 or TRBD2 (6 bases each). The CDR3 protein is CSVLRGLYEQYF. CDR3 bases: TGCAGCGTTCTTCGGGGGCTCTACGAGCAGTACTTC.